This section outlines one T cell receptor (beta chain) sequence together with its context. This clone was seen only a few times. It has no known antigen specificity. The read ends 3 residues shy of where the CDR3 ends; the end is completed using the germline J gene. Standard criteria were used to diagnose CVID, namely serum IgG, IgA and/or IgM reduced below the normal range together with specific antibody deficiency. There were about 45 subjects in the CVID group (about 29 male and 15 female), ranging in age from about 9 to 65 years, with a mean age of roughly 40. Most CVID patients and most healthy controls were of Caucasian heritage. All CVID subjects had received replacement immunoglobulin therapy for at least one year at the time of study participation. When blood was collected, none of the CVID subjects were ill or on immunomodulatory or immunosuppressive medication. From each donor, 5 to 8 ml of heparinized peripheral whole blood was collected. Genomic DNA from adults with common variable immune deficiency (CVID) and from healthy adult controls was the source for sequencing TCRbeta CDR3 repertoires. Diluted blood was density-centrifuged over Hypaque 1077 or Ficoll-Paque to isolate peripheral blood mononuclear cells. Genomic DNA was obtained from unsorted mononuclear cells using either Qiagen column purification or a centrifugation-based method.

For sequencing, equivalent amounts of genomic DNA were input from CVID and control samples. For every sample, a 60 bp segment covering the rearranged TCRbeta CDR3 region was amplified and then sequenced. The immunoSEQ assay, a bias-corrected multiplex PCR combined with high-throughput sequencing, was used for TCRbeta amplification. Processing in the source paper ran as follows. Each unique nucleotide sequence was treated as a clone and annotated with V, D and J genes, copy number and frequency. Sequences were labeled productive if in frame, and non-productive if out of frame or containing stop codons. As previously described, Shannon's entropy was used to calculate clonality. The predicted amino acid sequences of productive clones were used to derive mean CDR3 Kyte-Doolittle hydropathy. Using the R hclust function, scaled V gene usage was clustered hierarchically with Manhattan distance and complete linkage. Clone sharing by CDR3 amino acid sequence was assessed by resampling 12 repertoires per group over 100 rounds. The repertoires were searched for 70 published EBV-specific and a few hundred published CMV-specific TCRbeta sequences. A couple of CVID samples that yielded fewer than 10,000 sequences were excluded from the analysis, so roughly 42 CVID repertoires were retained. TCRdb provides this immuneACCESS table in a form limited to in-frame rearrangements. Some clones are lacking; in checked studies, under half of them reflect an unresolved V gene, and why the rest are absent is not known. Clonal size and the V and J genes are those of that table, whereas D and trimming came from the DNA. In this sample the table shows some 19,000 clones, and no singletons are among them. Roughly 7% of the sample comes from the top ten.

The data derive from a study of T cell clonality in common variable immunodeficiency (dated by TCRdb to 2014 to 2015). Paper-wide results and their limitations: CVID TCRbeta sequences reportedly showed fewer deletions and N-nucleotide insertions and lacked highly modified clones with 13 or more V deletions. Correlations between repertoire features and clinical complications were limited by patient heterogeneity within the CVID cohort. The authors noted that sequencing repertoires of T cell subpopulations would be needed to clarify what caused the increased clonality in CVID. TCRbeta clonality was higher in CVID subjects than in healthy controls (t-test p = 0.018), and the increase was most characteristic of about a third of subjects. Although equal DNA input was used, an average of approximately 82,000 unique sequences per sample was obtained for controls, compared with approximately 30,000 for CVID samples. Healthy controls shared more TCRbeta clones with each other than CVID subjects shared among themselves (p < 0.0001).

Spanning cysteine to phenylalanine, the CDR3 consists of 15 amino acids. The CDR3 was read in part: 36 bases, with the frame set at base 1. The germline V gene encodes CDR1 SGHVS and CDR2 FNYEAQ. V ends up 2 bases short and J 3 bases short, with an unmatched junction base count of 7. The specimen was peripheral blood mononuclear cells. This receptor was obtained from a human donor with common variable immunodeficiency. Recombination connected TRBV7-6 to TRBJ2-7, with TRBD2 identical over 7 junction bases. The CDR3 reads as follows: CASSLYAGEVYEQYF. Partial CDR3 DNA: TGTGCCAGCAGCTTATATGCGGGAGAAGTCTACGAG.